This T cell receptor (beta chain) was retrieved from a study of blood T cell repertoires in COVID-19. In the study overall: Acute and convalescent COVID-19 specimens originated in the United States, Italy and Spain. The analysed material was cDNA or gDNA that came from T cells, B-cell-depleted T cells, or PBMCs.

How the authors handled the data: Quantification of nucleated cells was approximated via reference gene primer amplification. Method: immunoSEQ multiplex PCR; TCRdb's copy keeps in-frame clones and lacks some. That table gives V, J and clone size, and the DNA gave D and trimming. The sample has over 55,000 clones; 91% are singletons. Germline assignment: CDR1 MNHEY and CDR2 SVGAGI. V lost 6 bases to trimming and J lost 6 bases; unmatched junction nucleotides: 5. The CDR3 extends over 12 amino acids. Sequenced sample: peripheral blood. V gene TRBV6-5 combines with J gene TRBJ2-7; 7 bases are a match to TRBD2. This receptor was taken from a man aged 60 to 69 with acute or convalescent COVID-19. The CDR3 spells CASRRGDGEQYF. CDR3 DNA: TGTGCCAGCAGACGGGGGGACGGCGAGCAGTACTTC.